Below are 12 T cell receptor beta chains sequenced from a single sample in a study of blood T cell repertoires in COVID-19. The table came from immunoSEQ multiplex PCR; TCRdb's copy has only in-frame clones and leaves some out. The sample lists about 3,500 clones; 76% were seen once. Sequences were obtained from peripheral blood. These receptors were obtained from a human donor in a cohort sampled during active COVID-19.

The chain has TRBV11-2 and TRBJ2-3; 9 nucleotides agree with TRBD1. V lost 4 bases, J lost 5 bases, and 7 bases stayed unmatched. The CDR3 covers 15 residues. Germline V gene data show CDR1 as SGHAT and CDR2 as FQNNGV. CDR3 amino acids: CASSSWGTGLDTQYF. For the CDR3, the DNA is TGTGCCAGCAGCTCTTGGGGGACAGGGTTAGATACGCAGTATTTT.

The chain is built from TRBV6-1 and TRBJ1-1; TRBD1 is a possible D gene (5 bases). Germline V gene data show CDR1 as MNHNS and CDR2 as SASEGT. Deletions cut 0 bases from V and 4 bases from J, with 12 bases between. The CDR3 spans 15 residues. Written as DNA, the CDR3 is TGTGCCAGCAGTGAAGCAGCGGGGGTGGCCACTGAAGCTTTCTTT. Its protein product is CASSEAAGVATEAFF.

The chain recombines TRBV7-2 with TRBJ1-2; D unclear. This CDR3 has 15 residues. Germline CDR1 and CDR2: SGHTA and FQGNSA. V was cut by 2 bases and J by 2 bases, with 12 bases left in between. This chain's CDR3 is CASSLSHQYNYGYTF. CDR3 sequence (DNA): TGTGCCAGCAGCTTATCGCATCAGTACAACTATGGCTACACCTTC.

The chain combines TRBV18 with TRBJ2-4; possibly TRBD1 for D (6 bases). Trimming pared 3 bases from V and 0 bases from J, leaving 15 bases between. The CDR3 length is 17 residues. The germline gives CDR1 KGHSH, CDR2 LQKENI. The CDR3 DNA follows: TGTGCCAGCTCACCGGGGCAGGGGTGGAGAGCCAAAAACATTCAGTACTTC. It yields the protein CASSPGQGWRAKNIQYF.

The chain carries TRBV7-2 and TRBJ2-5; TRBD2 agrees at 7 bases. Germline V gene lookup returns CDR1 SGHTA and CDR2 FQGNSA. The junction had 7 bases not matched to a gene; V was cut back by 4 bases and J by 5 bases. CDR3 length: 14 amino acids. The CDR3 sequence: CASSSPRRGETQYF. In DNA form, the CDR3 reads TGTGCCAGCAGCTCCCCCCGGCGGGGGGAGACCCAGTACTTC. The variable domain in full, completed from reference TRBV7-2 and TRBJ2-5, reads GAGVSQSPSNKVTEKGKDVELRCDPISGHTALYWYRQSLGQGLEFLIYFQGNSAPDKSGLPSDRFSAERTGGSVSTLTIQRTQQEDSAVYLCASSSPRRGETQYFGPGTRLLVL.

This clone was counted between two and nine times. The genes are TRBV28 and TRBJ1-1, with unresolved D. V was pared by 7 bases and J by 0 bases, with 12 bases between. CDR1 MDHEN and CDR2 SYDVKM come from the germline V gene. This CDR3 is built from 14 residues. The CDR3 is CASNSLPMNTEAFF. In nucleotides, the CDR3 is TGTGCCAGCAACTCCCTGCCAATGAACACTGAAGCTTTCTTT. The whole variable domain, remainder taken from reference TRBV28 and TRBJ1-1, is DVKVTQSSRYLVKRTGEKVFLECVQDMDHENMFWYRQDPGLGLRLIYFSYDVKMKEKGDIPEGYSVSREKKERFSLILESASTNQTSMYLCASNSLPMNTEAFFGQGTRLTVV.

Worth noting for this clone: Sequence at one end of the junction differs from germline and may be a read error. The rearrangement links TRBV28 to TRBJ1-3; TRBD1 matches at 8 bases. CDR3 length equals 11 residues. From germline, CDR1 is MDHEN and CDR2 SYDVKM. The CDR3 nucleotides are TGTGCCAGCAGTTTAGGGCGGGACAGGCATTTT. Its translation is CASSLGRDRHF.

J is TRBJ2-4 and V is TRBV9; D unresolved. With 0 bases removed from V and 9 bases from J, the gap between germline ends came to 13 bases. Germline V gene lookup returns CDR1 SGDLS and CDR2 YYNGEE. The length of the CDR3 is 14 residues. Written as DNA, the CDR3 is TGTGCCAGCAGCGTAGAGGCGGCCCGCGGCATTCAGTACTTC. Protein: CASSVEAARGIQYF.

V usage is TRBV2 and J usage is TRBJ1-2; D is unclear. Germline V gene data show CDR1 as SNHLY and CDR2 as FYNNEI. The CDR3 covers 15 residues. V was trimmed by 1 base and J by 5 bases, leaving 14 bases between them. CDR3 coding DNA: TGTGCCAGCAGTGAAGGACAATTGGGTTTTTATGGCTACACCTTC. Translation: CASSEGQLGFYGYTF.

This chain connects TRBV10-3 to TRBJ2-1; TRBD2 matches 14 bases. J lost 6 bases, V lost 6 bases, and 4 bases had no gene match. Germline V gene data show CDR1 as ENHRY and CDR2 as SYGVKD. There are 15 residues in the CDR3. CDR3 nucleotides: TGTGCCATCAGCGACGGGACTAGCGGGGGCAATGAGCAGTTCTTC. The encoded protein is CAISDGTSGGNEQFF.

The gene calls are TRBV10-3 and TRBJ2-3, with 11 nucleotides matching TRBD1. The length of the CDR3 is 16 residues. CDR1 is ENHRY and CDR2 is SYGVKD in the germline V gene. J gave up 5 bases and V 6 bases, and 10 bases lay outside the gene matches. The CDR3 DNA follows: TGTGCCATCAGGCTAGGGACAGGGGGAAGGGAAGATACGCAGTATTTT. This sequence encodes CAIRLGTGGREDTQYF.

The chain recombines TRBV6-4 with TRBJ2-1; possible D gene TRBD2, 5 bases. Trimming took 4 bases from V and 9 from J, leaving 13 bases between them. The CDR3 runs 13 residues. The germline V gene has CDR1 MRHNA and CDR2 SNTAGT. The CDR3 sequence: CASSANRGSEQFF. For the CDR3, the DNA is TGTGCCAGCAGTGCCAATCGGGGTAGTGAGCAGTTCTTC.